This T cell receptor beta chain was sequenced for a study of response to subunit inactivated influenza vaccine. This clonotype has more than one count but fewer than ten. TCRdb itself ran the RT-PCR reads through MiXCR, one entry per CDR3 protein. The data hold roughly 500,000 distinct CDR3 sequences, with approximately 20% observed a single time. Germline lookup yields CDR1 LNHNV and CDR2 YYDKDF (reference sequence). This CDR3 is 14 amino acids long. The V gene lost 0 bases and the J gene lost 6 bases, with 8 bases spanning the gap. These same data were also listed under a study on T cells expressing NK-cell markers. From that report: TCR beta cDNA was made by 5'RACE template switching with UMIs. There were seven HCMV-seropositive donors and one seronegative donor among the eight sequenced. Leadership of the CD3+CD56-NKG2C+ fraction also belonged to these clonotypes in four donors. Whether the expanded NKG2C+ T cell clones recognized HCMV remained unclear.

This TCR came from a middle-aged man who received an inactivated influenza vaccine. The J gene is TRBJ2-2, the V gene TRBV15; D remains unclear. The sample here was CD4+ T cells sorted from PBMCs, taken roughly 12 days after vaccination. CDR3 loop: CATSRDVGSGELFF. CDR3 in DNA: TGTGCCACCAGCAGAGATGTCGGCTCCGGGGAGCTGTTTTTT.